This TCR beta chain was identified during a study of identical twins. Overall study results and limits: Twin-shared out-of-frame alpha sequences showed excess low generation probability. Cross-sectional statistics, not tracking of the same donors, supported the conclusions. Abundant beta clonotypes from cord blood bore fewer insertions; memory repertoires lacked this pattern.

V was cut by 0 bases and J by 5 bases, with 10 bases left in between. The length of the CDR3 is 14 residues. MiXCR, run by TCRdb on the 5' RACE reads, gives a single entry per CDR3 protein. The table includes about 570,000 distinct CDR3 sequences, roughly 9.9% detected once. In this sample, this clonotype turned up many times. Its antigen is not known. The same specimen was also included in a second study, on yellow fever vaccine responses in identical twins. According to that study: Reported findings indicate that twins' vaccine T cell responses seemed partially convergent, partially personalized.

The origin of this receptor is a woman aged 18-29 years in good health. Sequencing was done on a sample of PBMCs. The chain recombines TRBV12-3 or TRBV12-4 with TRBJ2-5; D not resolved. The CDR3 region is CASSLAARLETQYF. CDR3 bases: TGTGCCAGCAGTTTAGCAGCTAGATTGGAGACCCAGTACTTC.